This T cell receptor (beta chain) is drawn from a study of glioma-infiltrating T cells after dendritic cell vaccination. At the level of the study: Monocyte-derived dendritic cells, cultured seven days with IL-4 and GM-CSF, were pulsed with autologous tumor lysate. Patients received three intradermal dendritic cell vaccine injections at biweekly intervals.

V was cut by 5 bases and J by 0 bases, with 11 bases left in between. The CDR3 totals 14 residues. Germline V gives CDR1 SNHLY, CDR2 FYNNEI. Profiling relied on immunoSEQ multiplex PCR, and the TCRdb table lists in-frame clones only, not all of them. The sample yields around 90,000 clones, about four fifths seen once. Patients had residual fresh-frozen tumor tissue and more than two years of survival data. All glioblastoma patients lacked an isocitrate dehydrogenase mutation. This clone was observed a single time. Material: blood, obtained before dendritic cell vaccination. V is TRBV2 and J is TRBJ2-7, with D hard to call. The sequence derives from a human donor with glioblastoma. For the CDR3, the DNA is TGTGCCAGCAGTATCGGGTTGAGCTCCTACGAGCAGTACTTC. Translation gives CASSIGLSSYEQYF.